Listed here are 32 T cell receptor beta chains from one sample, sequenced in a study of cytomegalovirus exposure and HLA in healthy donors listed by TCRdb under 2017. The library was produced with the immunoSEQ multiplex PCR assay. A mixture of 60 forward primers for TCR Vbeta segments and 13 reverse primers for TCR Jbeta segments was used in the multiplex PCR. In its TCRdb copy, this immuneACCESS table keeps in-frame sequences only and misses some clones. Where compared with another copy, unresolved V genes explain less than half of these, and the others have no known cause. Recorded for this sample are about 110,000 clones; approximately 76% of them occurred a single time. The ten top clones hold over 7% of the sample. Sequencing was performed on PBMCs. These receptors originate from a woman aged 45-65 years in good health and CMV-seropositive.

This chain joins TRBV5-4 and TRBJ2-1, with 7 bases lining up with TRBD1. Germline V lookup: CDR1 SGHNT, CDR2 YYREEE (reference sequence). The trim removed 6 bases at V and 8 bases at J, leaving 11 bases unmatched. The CDR3 is 14 residues long. Here the CDR3 reads CASKGAGSLDEQFF. CDR3 DNA sequence: TGTGCCAGCAAGGGGGCAGGGTCCCTCGATGAGCAGTTCTTC.

The DNA of the CDR3 is TGTGCCAGCAGCGCCAGGGTGGCAGGGGGAGAGACCCAGTACTTC. It codes for CASSARVAGGETQYF. V gene TRBV13 combines with J gene TRBJ2-5, with 7 bases that match TRBD1. CDR3 length equals 15 residues. V lost 5 bases and J lost 4; bases outside the gene matches: 10. The germline V gene has CDR1 PRHDT and CDR2 FYEKMQ (reference sequence).

This clone was counted between two and nine times. The same CDR3 arises from other DNA sequences in this sample as well. The V gene is TRBV2, the J gene TRBJ2-3; a weak D match, TRBD2 (6 bases). The germline V gene has CDR1 SNHLY and CDR2 FYNNEI. Trimming cost V 3 bases and J 3 bases, with 10 bases left between them. The CDR3 extends over 14 amino acids. This CDR3 reads CASSEGGGTDTQYF. CDR3 nucleotides: TGTGCCAGCAGTGAGGGAGGTGGAACAGATACGCAGTATTTT.

The gene calls are TRBV6-1 and TRBJ2-5, with TRBD1 identical over 7 bases. J was trimmed by 2 bases and V by 4 bases; bases with no gene match: 10. This CDR3 comprises 16 residues. The V gene's germline CDR1 is MNHNS and CDR2 SASEGT. For the CDR3, the DNA is TGTGCCAGCAGTGCCCAAGGGGGCGGCCTACAAGAGACCCAGTACTTC. Translating it yields CASSAQGGGLQETQYF.

The chain links TRBV2 to TRBJ2-3, with D possibly being TRBD1 (5 bases). Germline V CDR1 and CDR2: SNHLY, FYNNEI. The CDR3 contains 14 residues. The V end lost 3 bases, the J end lost 6 bases, and 13 bases lay between the germline ends. In nucleotides, the CDR3 is TGTGCCAGCAGTGACAACAGGATGCCGGATACGCAGTATTTT. Residues: CASSDNRMPDTQYF.

V is TRBV6-5 and J is TRBJ2-3; no firm D call. The V gene's germline CDR1 is MNHEY and CDR2 SVGAGI. V lost 8 bases to trimming and J lost 3 bases, with 9 bases between them. CDR3 length: 12 amino acids. This chain's CDR3 is CASGPLTDTQYF. The CDR3 nucleotides are TGTGCCAGCGGCCCCCTGACAGATACGCAGTATTTT.

This clone has a handful of counts. The V and J genes are TRBV27 and TRBJ1-6; TRBD1 agrees at 7 bases. Germline V gene data show CDR1 as MNHEY and CDR2 as SMNVEV (reference sequence). The CDR3 has 15 amino acids. Trimming at V came to 6 bases and at J to 4 bases, leaving 6 bases not matched to a gene. The CDR3 protein is CASSGLGQYNSPLHF. CDR3 DNA sequence: TGTGCCAGCAGCGGACTGGGACAGTATAATTCACCCCTCCACTTT.

V is TRBV25-1 and J is TRBJ2-7, with TRBD1 matching over 7 bases. Germline V gene lookup returns CDR1 MGHDK and CDR2 SYGVNS. Trimming took 2 bases from V and 4 from J; bases not matched to a gene: 5. The CDR3 is made up of 14 amino acids. The CDR3 region is CASSERDRPYEQYF. The CDR3 DNA reads as TGTGCCAGCAGTGAACGGGACAGACCATACGAGCAGTACTTC.

This chain uses TRBV7-9 with TRBJ2-3; 7 bases are a match to TRBD1. The CDR3 contains 14 residues. CDR1 and CDR2 (germline): SEHNR, FQNEAQ (reference sequence). Trimming cost V 4 bases and J 8 bases; bases outside gene matches: 9. The chain's CDR3 is CASSSLTGSTTQYF. CDR3 nucleotide sequence: TGTGCCAGCAGCTCCCTGACAGGGTCAACTACGCAGTATTTT.

The chain is built from TRBV7-2 and TRBJ2-5; TRBD2 aligns across 7 bases. Trimming cost V 1 base and J 4 bases; bases outside gene matches: 6. Germline-derived CDR1 and CDR2 are SGHTA and FQGNSA. The CDR3 has 15 residues. The CDR3 protein is CASSLVSGPSETQYF. For the CDR3, the DNA is TGTGCCAGCAGCTTAGTTAGCGGGCCATCAGAGACCCAGTACTTC.

Here the CDR3 reads CASSVRGARSDTQYF. The CDR3 DNA is TGTGCCAGCAGCGTTCGGGGGGCCCGGTCAGATACGCAGTATTTT. The rearrangement joins TRBV9 to TRBJ2-3, with D tentatively TRBD2 (7 bases). V was cut by 2 bases and J by 4 bases, with 14 bases left in between. Germline V gives CDR1 SGDLS, CDR2 YYNGEE. This CDR3 is built from 15 residues.

Points on this clone: Mismatch with germline at one junction end may stem from a read error. This chain links TRBV19 with TRBJ1-5, with a possible D match to TRBD1 (5 bases). The germline gives CDR1 LNHDA, CDR2 SQIVND (reference sequence). The CDR3 is made up of 15 amino acids. The CDR3: CVSSTRTLRGEPQHF. The DNA of the CDR3 is TGTGTCAGTAGTACCCGGACACTCCGGGGGGAGCCCCAGCATTTT.

A note on this clone: Other DNA sequences in this specimen translate into the identical CDR3. The chain carries TRBV6-1 and TRBJ1-1, with a weak D call TRBD1 (5 bases). This CDR3 has 11 residues. Germline CDR1 is MNHNS and CDR2 is SASEGT. V lost 3 bases and J lost 7, with 6 bases in between. The CDR3 nucleotides read TGTGCCAGCAGTGACGGGGGTGAAGCTTTCTTT. It yields the protein CASSDGGEAFF.

The chain has TRBV6-6 and TRBJ2-7; 9 bases map to TRBD2. Germline V CDR1 and CDR2: MNHNY, SVGAGI (reference sequence). CDR3 length: 15 amino acids. Losses at the gene ends were 7 bases for V and 5 bases for J; bases not matched to a gene: 12. This chain's CDR3 is CASTLPGTSFHEQYF. CDR3 sequence (DNA): TGTGCCAGCACCCTACCCGGGACTAGCTTCCACGAGCAGTACTTC.

V usage is TRBV15 and J usage is TRBJ2-1, with 9 bases aligning to TRBD2. The V and J ends lost 0 bases and 12 bases, in that order; junction bases with no gene match: 12. The CDR3 extends over 16 amino acids. Germline lookup yields CDR1 LNHNV and CDR2 YYDKDF (reference sequence). CDR3 sequence: CATSRDRLAGAMGQFF. For the CDR3, the DNA is TGTGCCACCAGCAGAGATCGCTTAGCGGGGGCTATGGGGCAGTTCTTC.

V and J are TRBV6-5 and TRBJ1-2; D remains unclear. V was shortened by 8 bases and J by 7 bases, with 11 bases between the two germline ends. The length of the CDR3 is 11 residues. The germline gives CDR1 MNHEY, CDR2 SVGAGI. The CDR3 DNA sequence: TGTGCCAGCGAGAGGGATGGTGGCTACACCTTC. Encoded protein: CASERDGGYTF.

The chain employs TRBV4-1 and TRBJ1-2, with D unresolved. V lost 3 bases, J lost 0 bases, and 8 bases lay in between. Germline V gene data show CDR1 as MGHRA and CDR2 as YSYEKL. This CDR3 spans 14 amino acids. The CDR3: CASSQREANYGYTF. CDR3 DNA: TGCGCCAGCAGCCAGAGGGAGGCTAACTATGGCTACACCTTC.

The gene calls are TRBV7-2 and TRBJ1-2, with D unclear. The CDR3 loop spans 12 amino acids. Between the trimmed V and J ends, which lost 3 bases and 8 bases, there was a span of 10 bases. Per the germline V gene, CDR1 is SGHTA and CDR2 is FQGNSA. CDR3 in amino acids: CASSLRPAGYTF. The CDR3 DNA is TGTGCCAGCAGCTTGCGTCCCGCGGGCTACACCTTC.

The genes are TRBV6-1 and TRBJ2-6, with 8 bases identical to TRBD1. J was trimmed by 3 bases and V by 6 bases; bases with no gene match: 1. Per germline, CDR1 MNHNS and CDR2 SASEGT. The CDR3 spans 14 residues. CDR3 sequence: CASRDRDGANVLTF. CDR3 in DNA: TGTGCCAGCAGGGACAGGGATGGGGCCAACGTCCTGACTTTC.

The chain uses TRBV6-1 and TRBJ2-7; 10 bases line up with TRBD1. Per germline, CDR1 MNHNS and CDR2 SASEGT. CDR3 size: 13 residues. J gave up 6 bases and V 6 bases, and 5 bases lay outside the gene matches. The CDR3 sequence is CASSWDRGGEQYF. CDR3 in DNA: TGTGCCAGCAGCTGGGACAGGGGAGGCGAGCAGTACTTC.

This chain connects TRBV5-1 to TRBJ2-7, with D perhaps TRBD2 (6 bases). The CDR3 totals 13 residues. V was shortened by 5 bases and J by 0 bases, with 9 bases between the two germline ends. The V gene's germline CDR1 is SGHRS and CDR2 YFSETQ. CDR3 DNA: TGCGCCAGCAGTAGGGAGGTCTCCTACGAGCAGTACTTC. It codes for CASSREVSYEQYF.

The gene calls are TRBV13 and TRBJ1-1; 10 positions match TRBD1. The V gene end was trimmed by 5 bases and the J gene end by 5 bases; junction bases not matched to a gene: 5. CDR1 PRHDT and CDR2 FYEKMQ come from the germline V gene (reference sequence). This CDR3 is built from 14 residues. The CDR3 DNA is TGTGCCAGCAGCCCGGGACAGGGGAGGACTGAAGCTTTCTTT. Its translation is CASSPGQGRTEAFF.

The chain couples TRBV12-5 to TRBJ2-1; D not certain. V lost 1 base and J lost 10, with 11 bases in between. This CDR3 has 13 residues. The germline gives CDR1 LGHNT, CDR2 FRNRAP. CDR3 region: CASGLGRGSEQFF. Here the CDR3 DNA reads TGTGCTAGTGGTTTGGGCCGAGGCAGCGAGCAGTTCTTC.

This chain joins TRBV2 and TRBJ1-1; D ambiguous. The CDR3 is 14 residues long. The V gene lost 6 bases and the J gene lost 4 bases, with 15 bases spanning the gap. Germline V lookup: CDR1 SNHLY, CDR2 FYNNEI. In nucleotides, the CDR3 is TGTGCCAGCAGAGAGAGAGGGTCCGGCACTGAAGCTTTCTTT. This sequence encodes CASRERGSGTEAFF.

The chain combines TRBV18 with TRBJ1-1; TRBD1 is a possible D gene (5 bases). Germline V CDR1 and CDR2: KGHSH, LQKENI. Deletions cut 4 bases from V and 3 bases from J, with 12 bases between. CDR3 size: 14 residues. The CDR3 nucleotides read TGTGCCAGCTCACGGGGTTTGGGGCACACTGAAGCTTTCTTT. Translated, it gives CASSRGLGHTEAFF.

The J gene is TRBJ2-3, the V gene TRBV5-8; D is undetermined. The CDR3 has 14 amino acids. Germline CDR1 is SGHTS and CDR2 is YDEGEE. V was clipped by 0 bases and J by 1 base, with 6 bases between them. CDR3: CASSLGAGTDTQYF. CDR3 coding DNA: TGTGCCAGCAGCTTGGGCGCTGGCACAGATACGCAGTATTTT. The full variable domain, rest sourced from reference TRBV5-8 and TRBJ2-3, is EAGVTQSPTHLIKTRGQQATLRCSPISGHTSVYWYQQALGLGLQFLLWYDEGEERNRGNFPPRFSGRQFPNYSSELNVNALELEDSALYLCASSLGAGTDTQYFGPGTRLTVL.

The chain recombines TRBV5-3 with TRBJ2-1; 8 bases line up with TRBD2. TRBV5-3 is an ORF; its function is uncertain. This CDR3 comprises 19 residues. V trimming: 2 bases; J trimming: 0 bases; junction bases outside the gene matches: 13. CDR3 in DNA: TGTGCCAGAAGCTTCTCTAGCGGGCTTCCCTTATGCTCCTACAATGAGCAGTTCTTC. Its translation: CARSFSSGLPLCSYNEQFF.

The V and J genes are TRBV7-2 and TRBJ1-2; 9 bases are shared with TRBD1. V was pared by 5 bases and J by 3 bases, with 4 bases of the junction left unmatched. The CDR3 covers 14 residues. CDR1 and CDR2 (germline): SGHTA, FQGNSA. The CDR3 nucleotides read TGTGCCAGCAGCCCCGGGACAGGGCACTATGGCTACACCTTC. It encodes CASSPGTGHYGYTF.

The J gene is TRBJ2-3, the V gene TRBV9; tentative D call: TRBD2 (6 bases). In germline, CDR1 is SGDLS, CDR2 YYNGEE. V was pared by 3 bases and J by 2 bases, with 19 bases between. The CDR3 is 17 amino acids. The CDR3 loop reads CASSASKTSSVTDTQYF. The DNA for the CDR3 is TGTGCCAGCAGCGCTTCCAAAACTAGCAGCGTCACAGATACGCAGTATTTT.

The chain joins TRBV6-4 to TRBJ2-5; tentative D call: TRBD2 (6 bases). V lost 4 bases and J lost 0, with 12 bases in between. Per the germline V gene, CDR1 is MRHNA and CDR2 is SNTAGT. The CDR3 extends over 15 amino acids. CDR3 bases: TGTGCCAGCAGTGCCCTGAAGCGGGACCAAGAGACCCAGTACTTC. It specifies CASSALKRDQETQYF.

The chain is built from TRBV7-2 and TRBJ1-2; 7 nucleotides align to TRBD1. V lost 4 bases to trimming and J lost 6 bases; unmatched junction nucleotides: 5. CDR1 is SGHTA, CDR2 FQGNSA, per germline. CDR3 size: 13 residues. CDR3 in DNA: TGTGCCAGCAGCTCCGGGACAGCTAATGGCTACACCTTC. Amino acid sequence: CASSSGTANGYTF.

The chain joins TRBV29-1 to TRBJ2-2; perhaps TRBD1 as D (5 bases). Germline V gives CDR1 SQVTM, CDR2 ANQGSEA. CDR3 length: 14 residues. V shed 6 bases and J shed 2 bases, with 13 bases lying between them. In DNA, the CDR3 is TGCAGCGTCCCTTCTCAGGGAAACACCGGGGAGCTGTTTTTT. Translation: CSVPSQGNTGELFF.